This T cell receptor beta chain emerged from a study of cytomegalovirus exposure and HLA in healthy donors. Overall study: Out of fewer than 500 genotyped donors, about 84% belonged to the Caucasian-associated ancestry cluster.

Whole-study results and caveats: The study flagged 150 to 200 TCR beta chains as cytomegalovirus-associated.

PCR used 60 Vbeta primers and 13 Jbeta primers. Sequencing used immunoSEQ multiplex PCR; TCRdb keeps in-frame clones, though not all of them. This sample has about 210,000 clones, with 80% to 90% found just once. Turning to this clone: Antigen unknown.

Sequenced input: PBMCs. This TCR came from a man in his forties or fifties in good health and CMV-seropositive.

This chain's CDR3 is CASSGRRGPGNTIYF. The CDR3 DNA is TGTGCCAGCAGTGGCCGCAGGGGTCCTGGAAACACCATATATTTT. This chain joins TRBV6-1 and TRBJ1-3, with D tentatively TRBD1 (6 bases). CDR1 is MNHNS, CDR2 SASEGT, per germline. Deletions cut 4 bases from V and 2 bases from J, with 12 bases between. The CDR3 runs 15 residues.